This T cell receptor (beta chain) was recorded in a study of blood T cells in healthy people across ages (dated by TCRdb to about 2015). In terms of the full investigation: In model experiments, template switching captured roughly one uniquely barcoded TCR beta cDNA molecule for every two T cells. Age-related changes in TCR beta repertoire diversity were measured in the study by deep sequencing normalized with unique cDNA molecular identifiers. The donors were divided into four age groups: young (average roughly 15 years), middle-aged (roughly 40), aged (under 70) and long-lived (around 80). Donors of different ages were randomly distributed across sequencing lanes to avoid experimental bias. The study analyzed two additional independent replicas of 1 million unique cDNA reads from the same blood draw for two donors, one aged 18 to 30 and one aged 80 or older. What the authors observed across the whole study: The percentage of naive T cells measured by flow cytometry correlated strongly with observed TCR beta diversity. The CMV infection status of donors was not known, potentially confounding age-related changes in expanded clonotypes. Compared with the aged group, the long-lived group had more naive CD4+ T cells, fewer expanded clones and increased TCR diversity, suggesting age selection. Observed TCR beta diversity per million T cells fell roughly linearly with age, and a significant reduction was already apparent by age approximately 40. Estimates of total diversity based on one million sequenced T cells were regarded as lower bounds and as underestimates. Because profiling used bulk unsorted PBMCs, naive and antigen-experienced compartments could not be compared conclusively.

Points on this clonotype: No antigen is known for it. No clone much larger than this one lies a single base away; base qualities are absent.

The germline V gene supplies CDR1 SQVTM and CDR2 ANQGSEA. V is clipped by 4 bases and J by 6 bases, and the sequence between their germline boundaries is 7 bases long. The CDR3 sequence holds 11 residues, the cysteine and phenylalanine included. Solely the CDR3 DNA is kept, with 33 bases framed from the first base. The library was produced with 5' RACE. The run used an Illumina HiSeq 2500. A second PCR of about 6 to 12 cycles was performed with a sample-barcoded 5' primer and a J-beta primer mix. Each TCR beta cDNA molecule received a unique molecular identifier from a template-switch 5' adaptor carrying 12 random nucleotides. At least 3 million CDR3-containing paired-end reads were obtained from each sample. First-strand cDNA was synthesized from all RNA with the Mint cDNA synthesis kit, primed by a TRBC-specific oligonucleotide. Following uracil-DNA glycosylase treatment, a first 18-cycle PCR with universal primers M1SS and BC2_uni_R was performed on all cDNA. The authors' analysis ran thus. Each sample was normalized by randomly selecting 1 million high-quality reads, each carrying a distinct molecular identifier. Instead of being binned into consensus sequences, reads that shared molecular identifiers were thrown out. MiTCR, with a Q25 quality threshold and the strictest error-elimination algorithm, was used for CDR3 identification, clonotype clustering and error correction. A nonparametric unseen species model using Euler transformation provided a lower-bound estimate of total TCR beta diversity. TCRdb handled the public reads itself, with Q25 trimming in fastp and clone calling in MiXCR, and kept productive beta chains. Merged by CDR3 protein, the rows form single entries marked with the most common genes and DNA. V and J calls and clone size were set by TCRdb, not the authors. In this sample the table shows 910,000 or so distinct CDR3 sequences, about 53% of which occur a single time. The top ten constitute around 21% of the sample.

Donors were around 37 systemically healthy Caucasian individuals from Russia aged roughly 6 to 90 years. Around 10 milliliters of peripheral blood were collected from each donor into EDTA-treated Vacutainer tubes. Ficoll-Paque density-gradient centrifugation was used to isolate PBMCs, with at least 7 million per sample. Trizol reagent was used to extract total RNA from the PBMCs, yielding at least 5.5 micrograms per sample. The percentages of naive CD45RAhigh/CD27high T cells were determined by flow cytometry on a PBMC aliquot from every donor. Recombination connected TRBV29-1 to TRBJ2-1, with the D gene uncertain. Source material: blood. The sequence was obtained from a woman aged 60-75 years in good health. The DNA sequence reads TGCAGCGTTGCTGGGTTCAATGAGCAGTTCTTC. Its coded protein is CSVAGFNEQFF.